This record covers a single TCR beta chain. Antigen specificity is unknown. Running of the assay took place at deep level. Some clones are missing from TCRdb's copy, which holds only in-frame ones; the method was immunoSEQ multiplex PCR. In the table there are about 690,000 clones, around 90% of which are singletons. The data stem from a study of shared clonotypes between healthy human individuals. Broader study findings: Clonotypes shared by all four sorted-subset donors had higher generation probabilities than non-shared clonotypes.

The sequencing sample was made of memory CD8+ T cells from PBMCs. Subset of the sample: CD45RO+ cells pooled with CCR7-negative TemRA cells. The sequence came from a man younger than 35 in good health. Some clones in this sample may be carry-over from other donors' samples.

The CDR3 bases are TGTGCCAGCAGTTACGGGGAAACTAACTATGGCTACACCTTC. It codes for CASSYGETNYGYTF. This chain links TRBV25-1 with TRBJ1-2, with D unclear. There are 14 residues in the CDR3. Trimming shortened V by 5 bases and J by 0 bases, and 10 bases separated the two germline ends. Germline lookup yields CDR1 MGHDK and CDR2 SYGVNS.